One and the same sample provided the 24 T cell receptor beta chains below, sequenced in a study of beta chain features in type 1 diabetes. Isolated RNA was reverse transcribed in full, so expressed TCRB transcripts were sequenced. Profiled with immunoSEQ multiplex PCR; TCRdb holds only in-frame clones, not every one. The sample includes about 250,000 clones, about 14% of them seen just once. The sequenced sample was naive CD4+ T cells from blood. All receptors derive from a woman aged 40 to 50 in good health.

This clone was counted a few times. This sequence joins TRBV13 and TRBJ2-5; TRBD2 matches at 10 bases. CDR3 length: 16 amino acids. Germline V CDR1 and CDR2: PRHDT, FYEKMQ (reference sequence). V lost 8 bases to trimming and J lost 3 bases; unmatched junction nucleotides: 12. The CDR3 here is CASQRGGPLGKETQYF. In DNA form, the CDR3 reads TGTGCCAGCCAGCGGGGGGGGCCTCTCGGAAAAGAGACCCAGTACTTC.

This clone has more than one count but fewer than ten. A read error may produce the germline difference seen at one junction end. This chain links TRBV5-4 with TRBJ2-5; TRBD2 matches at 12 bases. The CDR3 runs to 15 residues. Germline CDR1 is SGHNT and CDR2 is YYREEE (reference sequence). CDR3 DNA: TGCGCCAGCAGCCTTCGACTAGCGGGGGAAGAGACCCAGTACTTC. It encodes CASSLRLAGEETQYF.

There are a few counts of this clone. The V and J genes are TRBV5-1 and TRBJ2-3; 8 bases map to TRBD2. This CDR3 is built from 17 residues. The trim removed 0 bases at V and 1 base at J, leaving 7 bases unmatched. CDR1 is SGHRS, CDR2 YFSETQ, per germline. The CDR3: CASSLAGTSKGTDTQYF. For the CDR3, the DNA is TGCGCCAGCAGCTTGGCCGGGACTAGTAAGGGCACAGATACGCAGTATTTT.

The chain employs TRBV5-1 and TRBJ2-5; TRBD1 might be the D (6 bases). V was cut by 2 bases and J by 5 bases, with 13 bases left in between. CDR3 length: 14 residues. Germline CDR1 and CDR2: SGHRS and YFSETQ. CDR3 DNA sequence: TGCGCCAGCAGCTTAGTCCAGGGGCGGGAGACCCAGTACTTC. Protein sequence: CASSLVQGRETQYF.

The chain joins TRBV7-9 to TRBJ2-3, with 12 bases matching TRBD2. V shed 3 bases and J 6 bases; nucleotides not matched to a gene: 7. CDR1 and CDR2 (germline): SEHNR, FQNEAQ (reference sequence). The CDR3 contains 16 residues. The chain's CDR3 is CASSFFLAGGSDTQYF. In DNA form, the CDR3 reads TGTGCCAGCAGCTTCTTCCTAGCGGGGGGGAGCGATACGCAGTATTTT.

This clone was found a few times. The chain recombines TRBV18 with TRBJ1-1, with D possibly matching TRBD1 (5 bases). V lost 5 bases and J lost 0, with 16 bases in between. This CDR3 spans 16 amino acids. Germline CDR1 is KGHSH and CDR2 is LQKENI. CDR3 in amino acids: CASSIGGANLNTEAFF. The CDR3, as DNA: TGTGCCAGCTCAATAGGCGGGGCCAATCTGAACACTGAAGCTTTCTTT. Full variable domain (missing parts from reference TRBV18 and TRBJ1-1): NAGVMQNPRHLVRRRGQEARLRCSPMKGHSHVYWYRQLPEEGLKFMVYLQKENIIDESGMPKERFSAEFPKEGPSILRIQQVVRGDSAAYFCASSIGGANLNTEAFFGQGTRLTVV.

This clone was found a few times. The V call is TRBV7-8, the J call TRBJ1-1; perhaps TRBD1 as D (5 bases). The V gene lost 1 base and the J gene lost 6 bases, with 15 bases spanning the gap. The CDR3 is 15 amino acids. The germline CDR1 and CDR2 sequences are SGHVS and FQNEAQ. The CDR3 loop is CASSLGVRAEAEAFF. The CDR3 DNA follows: TGTGCCAGCAGCTTAGGCGTCAGGGCAGAGGCTGAAGCTTTCTTT.

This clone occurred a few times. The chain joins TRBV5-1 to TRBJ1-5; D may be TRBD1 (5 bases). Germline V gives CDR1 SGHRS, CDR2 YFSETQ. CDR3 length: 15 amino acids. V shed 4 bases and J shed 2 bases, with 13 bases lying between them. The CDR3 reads CASSAQGGGNQPQHF. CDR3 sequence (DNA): TGCGCCAGCAGCGCTCAGGGAGGTGGCAATCAGCCCCAGCATTTT. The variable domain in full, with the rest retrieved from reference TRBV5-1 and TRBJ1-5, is KAGVTQTPRYLIKTRGQQVTLSCSPISGHRSVSWYQQTPGQGLQFLFEYFSETQRNKGNFPGRFSGRQFSNSRSEMNVSTLELGDSALYLCASSAQGGGNQPQHFGDGTRLSIL.

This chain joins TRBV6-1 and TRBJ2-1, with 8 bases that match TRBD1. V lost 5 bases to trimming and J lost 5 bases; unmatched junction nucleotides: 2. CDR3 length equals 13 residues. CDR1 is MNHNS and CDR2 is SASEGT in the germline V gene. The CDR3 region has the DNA TGTGCCAGCAGTATACAGGGGGACAATGAGCAGTTCTTC. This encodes CASSIQGDNEQFF.

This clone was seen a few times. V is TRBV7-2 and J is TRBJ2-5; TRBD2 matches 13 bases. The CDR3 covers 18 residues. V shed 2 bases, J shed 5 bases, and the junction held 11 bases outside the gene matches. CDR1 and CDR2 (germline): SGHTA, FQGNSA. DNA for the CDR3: TGTGCCAGCAGCTTAACGACTAGCGGGGGGTCACTGGCTGAGACCCAGTACTTC. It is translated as CASSLTTSGGSLAETQYF.

CDR3 region: CATAEGMNSYEQYF. The CDR3 DNA is TGCGCCACCGCGGAGGGCATGAATTCCTACGAGCAGTACTTC. The chain uses TRBV5-1 and TRBJ2-7; D is perhaps TRBD2 (6 bases). The CDR3 spans 14 residues. Trimming stripped 9 bases from V and 1 base from J, with 17 bases between. CDR1 is SGHRS and CDR2 is YFSETQ in the germline V gene.

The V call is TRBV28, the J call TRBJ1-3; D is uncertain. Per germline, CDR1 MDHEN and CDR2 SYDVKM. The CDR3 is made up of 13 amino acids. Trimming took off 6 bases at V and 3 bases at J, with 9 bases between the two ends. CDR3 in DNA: TGTGCCAGCAGATATGGAGGTGGAAACACCATATATTTT. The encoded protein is CASRYGGGNTIYF. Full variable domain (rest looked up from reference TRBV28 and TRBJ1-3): DVKVTQSSRYLVKRTGEKVFLECVQDMDHENMFWYRQDPGLGLRLIYFSYDVKMKEKGDIPEGYSVSREKKERFSLILESASTNQTSMYLCASRYGGGNTIYFGEGSWLTVV.

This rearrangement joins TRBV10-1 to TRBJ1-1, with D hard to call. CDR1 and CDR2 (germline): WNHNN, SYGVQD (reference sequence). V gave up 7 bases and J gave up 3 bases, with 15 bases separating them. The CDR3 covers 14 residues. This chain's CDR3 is CASTSTSVDTEAFF. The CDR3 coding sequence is TGCGCCAGCACCTCGACATCCGTGGACACTGAAGCTTTCTTT.

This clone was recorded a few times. The chain's CDR3 is CSVEGVGGNTIYF. Written as DNA, the CDR3 is TGCAGCGTTGAGGGAGTGGGTGGAAACACCATATATTTT. J is TRBJ1-3 and V is TRBV29-1; unclear D gene. Germline lookup yields CDR1 SQVTM and CDR2 ANQGSEA. V was trimmed by 3 bases and J by 3 bases, leaving 9 bases between them. The CDR3 has 13 amino acids.

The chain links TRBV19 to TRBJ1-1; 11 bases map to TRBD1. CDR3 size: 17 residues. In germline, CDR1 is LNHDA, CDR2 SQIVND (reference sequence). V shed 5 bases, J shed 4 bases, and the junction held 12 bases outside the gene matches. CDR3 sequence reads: CASSSRDRGSVLTEAFF. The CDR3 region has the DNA TGTGCCAGTAGTTCCCGGGACAGGGGGTCCGTGCTCACTGAAGCTTTCTTT.

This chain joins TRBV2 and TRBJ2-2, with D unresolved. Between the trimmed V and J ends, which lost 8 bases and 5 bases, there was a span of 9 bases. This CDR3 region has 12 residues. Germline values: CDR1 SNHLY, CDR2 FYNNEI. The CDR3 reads CASSPGTGELFF. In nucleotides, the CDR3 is TGTGCCAGCTCGCCCGGGACCGGGGAGCTGTTTTTT.

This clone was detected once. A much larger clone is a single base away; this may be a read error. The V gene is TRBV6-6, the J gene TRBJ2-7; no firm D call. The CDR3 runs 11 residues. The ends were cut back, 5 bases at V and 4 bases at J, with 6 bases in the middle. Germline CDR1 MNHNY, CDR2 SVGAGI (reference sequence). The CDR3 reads CASSLVYEQYF. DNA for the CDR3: TGTGCCAGCAGTCTCGTTTACGAGCAGTACTTC.

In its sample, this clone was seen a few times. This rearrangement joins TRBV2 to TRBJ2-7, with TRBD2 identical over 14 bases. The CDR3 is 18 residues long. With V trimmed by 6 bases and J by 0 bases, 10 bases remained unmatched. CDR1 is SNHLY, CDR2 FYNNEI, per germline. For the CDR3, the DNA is TGTGCCAGCAGGAAAGGGACTAGCGGGGGTTTTATCTCCTACGAGCAGTACTTC. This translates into CASRKGTSGGFISYEQYF.

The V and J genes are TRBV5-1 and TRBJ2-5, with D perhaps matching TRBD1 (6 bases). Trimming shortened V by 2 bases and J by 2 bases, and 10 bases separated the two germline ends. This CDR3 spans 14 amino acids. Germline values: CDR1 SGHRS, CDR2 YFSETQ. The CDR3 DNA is TGCGCCAGCAGCTTAACAGGGTCACAAGAGACCCAGTACTTC. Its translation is CASSLTGSQETQYF.

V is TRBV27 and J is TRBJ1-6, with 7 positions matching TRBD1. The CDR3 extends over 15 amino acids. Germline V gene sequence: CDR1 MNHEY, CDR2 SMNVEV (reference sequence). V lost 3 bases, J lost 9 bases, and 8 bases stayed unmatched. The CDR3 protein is CASSFLQGLGSPLHF. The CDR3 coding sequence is TGTGCCAGCAGTTTTTTACAGGGGCTGGGTTCACCCCTCCACTTT.

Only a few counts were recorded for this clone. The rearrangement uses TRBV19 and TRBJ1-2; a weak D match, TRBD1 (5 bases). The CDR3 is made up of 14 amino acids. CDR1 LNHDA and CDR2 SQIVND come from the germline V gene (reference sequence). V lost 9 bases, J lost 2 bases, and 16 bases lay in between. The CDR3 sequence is CASRLGRGNYGYTF. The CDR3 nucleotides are TGTGCCAGCAGGTTGGGGCGGGGGAACTATGGCTACACCTTC.

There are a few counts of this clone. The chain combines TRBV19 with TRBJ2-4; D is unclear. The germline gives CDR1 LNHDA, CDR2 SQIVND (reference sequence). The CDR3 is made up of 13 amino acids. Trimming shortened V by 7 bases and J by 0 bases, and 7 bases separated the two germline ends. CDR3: CASNSQAKNIQYF. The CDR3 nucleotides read TGTGCCAGTAATAGCCAAGCCAAAAACATTCAGTACTTC. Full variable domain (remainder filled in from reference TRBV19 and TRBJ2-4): DGGITQSPKYLFRKEGQNVTLSCEQNLNHDAMYWYRQDPGQGLRLIYYSQIVNDFQKGDIAEGYSVSREKKESFPLTVTSAQKNPTAFYLCASNSQAKNIQYFGAGTRLSVL.

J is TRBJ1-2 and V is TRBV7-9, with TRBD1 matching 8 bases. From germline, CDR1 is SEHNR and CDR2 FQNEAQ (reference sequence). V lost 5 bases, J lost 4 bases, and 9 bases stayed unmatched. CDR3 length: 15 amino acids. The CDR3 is CASSPGQGVGYGYTF. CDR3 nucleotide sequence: TGTGCCAGCAGCCCAGGACAGGGAGTGGGCTATGGCTACACCTTC.

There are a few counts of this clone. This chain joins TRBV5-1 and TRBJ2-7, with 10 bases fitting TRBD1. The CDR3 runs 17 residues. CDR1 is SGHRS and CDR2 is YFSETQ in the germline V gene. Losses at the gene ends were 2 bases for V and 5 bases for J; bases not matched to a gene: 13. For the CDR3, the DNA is TGCGCCAGCAGCTTCTCCCGCCCGGGACAGGGGAAGAACGAGCAGTACTTC. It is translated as CASSFSRPGQGKNEQYF.